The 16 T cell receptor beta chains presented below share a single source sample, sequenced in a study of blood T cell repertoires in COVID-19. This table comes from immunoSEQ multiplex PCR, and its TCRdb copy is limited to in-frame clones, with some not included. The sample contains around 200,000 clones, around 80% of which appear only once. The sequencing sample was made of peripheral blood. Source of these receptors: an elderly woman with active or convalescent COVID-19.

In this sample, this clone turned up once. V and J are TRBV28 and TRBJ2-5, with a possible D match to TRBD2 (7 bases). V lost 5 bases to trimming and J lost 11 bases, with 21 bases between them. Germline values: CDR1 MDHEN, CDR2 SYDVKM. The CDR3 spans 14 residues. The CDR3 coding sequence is TGTGCCAGCAGTCCGCACACTAGGGGGGGGACTCAGTACTTC. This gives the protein CASSPHTRGGTQYF.

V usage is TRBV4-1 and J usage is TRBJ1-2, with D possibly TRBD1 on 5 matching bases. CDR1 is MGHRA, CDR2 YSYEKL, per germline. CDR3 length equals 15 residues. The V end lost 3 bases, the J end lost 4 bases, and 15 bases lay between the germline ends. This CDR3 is CASSQDNRQFYGYTF. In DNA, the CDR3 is TGCGCCAGCAGCCAGGATAACAGACAGTTCTATGGCTACACCTTC.

Here the CDR3 reads CASSPYGQGGTGELFF. As DNA, the CDR3 is TGTGCCAGCAGCCCGTATGGACAGGGGGGCACCGGGGAGCTGTTTTTT. The genes are TRBV5-5 and TRBJ2-2, with 10 bases aligning to TRBD1. The CDR3 consists of 16 residues. Trimming cost V 4 bases and J 4 bases; bases outside gene matches: 7. Germline CDR1 and CDR2: SGHKS and YYEKEE (reference sequence).

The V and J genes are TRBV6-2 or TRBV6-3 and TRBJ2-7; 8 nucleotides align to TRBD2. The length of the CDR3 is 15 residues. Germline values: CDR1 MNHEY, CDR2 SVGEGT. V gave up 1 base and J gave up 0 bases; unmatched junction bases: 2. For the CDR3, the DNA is TGTGCCAGCAGTTACTGGGGGACTAGCTCCTACGAGCAGTACTTC. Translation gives CASSYWGTSSYEQYF.

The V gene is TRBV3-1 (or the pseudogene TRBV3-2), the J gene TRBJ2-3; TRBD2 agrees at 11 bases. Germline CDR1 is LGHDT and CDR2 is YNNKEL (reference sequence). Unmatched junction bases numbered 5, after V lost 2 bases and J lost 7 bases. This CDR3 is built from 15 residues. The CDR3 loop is CASSQRLAGPNTQYF. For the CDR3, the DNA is TGTGCCAGCAGCCAAAGACTAGCGGGGCCCAATACGCAGTATTTT.

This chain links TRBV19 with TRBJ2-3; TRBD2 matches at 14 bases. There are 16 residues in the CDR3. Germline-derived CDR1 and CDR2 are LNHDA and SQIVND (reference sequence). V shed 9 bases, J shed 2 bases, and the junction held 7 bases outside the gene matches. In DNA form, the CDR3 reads TGTGCCAGCTCCCGACTAGCGGGGGGGAACACAGATACGCAGTATTTT. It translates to CASSRLAGGNTDTQYF.

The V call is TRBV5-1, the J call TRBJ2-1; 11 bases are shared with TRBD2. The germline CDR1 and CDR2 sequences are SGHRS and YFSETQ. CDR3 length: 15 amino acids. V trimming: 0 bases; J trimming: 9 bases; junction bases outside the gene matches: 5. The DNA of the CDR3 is TGCGCCAGCAGCTTGGTAGCGGGGGGGCCTGGTGAGCAGTTCTTC. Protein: CASSLVAGGPGEQFF.

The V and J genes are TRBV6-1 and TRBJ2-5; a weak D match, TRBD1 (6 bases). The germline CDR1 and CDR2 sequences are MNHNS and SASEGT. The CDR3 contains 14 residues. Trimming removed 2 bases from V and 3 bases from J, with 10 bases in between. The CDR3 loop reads CASSEISGEETQYF. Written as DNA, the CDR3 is TGTGCCAGCAGTGAAATTTCAGGGGAAGAGACCCAGTACTTC.

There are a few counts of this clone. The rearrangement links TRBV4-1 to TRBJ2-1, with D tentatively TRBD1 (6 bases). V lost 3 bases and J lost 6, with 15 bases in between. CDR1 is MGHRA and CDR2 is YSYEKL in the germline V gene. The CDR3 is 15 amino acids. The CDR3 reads CASSHQRNRVNEQFF. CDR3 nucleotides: TGCGCCAGCAGCCATCAAAGGAACAGGGTCAATGAGCAGTTCTTC.

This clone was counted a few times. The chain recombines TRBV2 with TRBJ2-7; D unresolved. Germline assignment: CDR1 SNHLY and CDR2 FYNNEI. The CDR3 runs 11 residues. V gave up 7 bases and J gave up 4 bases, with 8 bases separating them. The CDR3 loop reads CASTVQYEQYF. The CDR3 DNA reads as TGTGCCAGCACGGTACAGTACGAGCAGTACTTC. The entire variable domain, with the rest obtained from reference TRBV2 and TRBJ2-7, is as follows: EPEVTQTPSHQVTQMGQEVILRCVPISNHLYFYWYRQILGQKVEFLVSFYNNEISEKSEIFDDQFSVERPDGSNFTLKIRSTKLEDSAMYFCASTVQYEQYFGPGTRLTVT.

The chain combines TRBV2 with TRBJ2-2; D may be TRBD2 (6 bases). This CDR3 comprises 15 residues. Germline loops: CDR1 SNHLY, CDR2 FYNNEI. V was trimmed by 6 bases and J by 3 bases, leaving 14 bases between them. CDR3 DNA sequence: TGTGCCAGCAGGGCGGATCCGGGGGACACCGGGGAGCTGTTTTTT. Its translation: CASRADPGDTGELFF.

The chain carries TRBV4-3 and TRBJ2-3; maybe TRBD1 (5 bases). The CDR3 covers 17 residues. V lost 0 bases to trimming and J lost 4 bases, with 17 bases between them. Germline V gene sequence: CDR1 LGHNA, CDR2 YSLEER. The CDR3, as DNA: TGCGCCAGCAGCCAAGAGGGGCAGGGAAGTTGGGCAGATACGCAGTATTTT. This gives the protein CASSQEGQGSWADTQYF.

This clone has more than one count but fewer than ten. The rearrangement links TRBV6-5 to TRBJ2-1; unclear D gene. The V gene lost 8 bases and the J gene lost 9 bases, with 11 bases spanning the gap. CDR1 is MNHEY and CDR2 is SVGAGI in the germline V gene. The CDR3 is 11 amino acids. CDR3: CASGSSGEQFF. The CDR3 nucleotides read TGTGCCAGCGGATCGTCGGGTGAGCAGTTCTTC.

The CDR3 spells CASSLAVRTEYGYTF. For the CDR3, the DNA is TGCGCCAGCAGCTTGGCGGTCCGGACAGAATATGGCTACACCTTC. The chain employs TRBV5-1 and TRBJ1-2, with D maybe TRBD1 (6 bases). CDR1 SGHRS and CDR2 YFSETQ come from the germline V gene. The V end was cut by 0 bases, the J end by 5 bases, with 14 bases between. CDR3 length: 15 amino acids. The entire variable domain, with the rest obtained from reference TRBV5-1 and TRBJ1-2, is as follows: KAGVTQTPRYLIKTRGQQVTLSCSPISGHRSVSWYQQTPGQGLQFLFEYFSETQRNKGNFPGRFSGRQFSNSRSEMNVSTLELGDSALYLCASSLAVRTEYGYTFGSGTRLTVV.

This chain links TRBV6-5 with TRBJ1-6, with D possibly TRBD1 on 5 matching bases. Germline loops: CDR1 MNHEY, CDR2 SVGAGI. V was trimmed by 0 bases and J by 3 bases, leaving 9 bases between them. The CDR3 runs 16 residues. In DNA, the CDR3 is TGTGCCAGCAGTTACTCGGCAGGGAACTATAATTCACCCCTCCACTTT. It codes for CASSYSAGNYNSPLHF.

CDR3 DNA sequence: TGCGCCAGCAGTCAATCTGAAGGGGACAGGGACAATCAGCCCCAGCATTTT. Translation gives CASSQSEGDRDNQPQHF. The gene calls are TRBV23-1 and TRBJ1-5; 9 bases fit TRBD1. TRBV23-1 is sorted into the ORF group, with uncertain function. Trimming removed 0 bases from V and 3 bases from J; junction bases left unmatched: 6. CDR3 length: 17 residues.